The 22 T cell receptor beta chains below all came from one sample that was sequenced in a study of T cell clonality in common variable immunodeficiency. Only in-frame clones appear in the TCRdb table, and some are missing; sequencing was by immunoSEQ multiplex PCR. The sample includes about 28,000 clones, none of them occurring once. Sequencing was carried out using peripheral blood mononuclear cells. The receptors were gathered from a person aged 18 to 75 in good health.

There are many counts of this clone. The observed sequence ends 3 residues before the CDR3 terminus, with the missing tail filled in from the germline J gene. The rearrangement uses TRBV20-1 and TRBJ2-1; D might be TRBD1 (5 bases). The CDR3 has 12 amino acids. Trimming shortened V by 7 bases and J by 8 bases, and 15 bases separated the two germline ends. The germline V gene has CDR1 DFQATT and CDR2 SNEGSKA (reference sequence). The DNA read from the CDR3 is TGCAGTGTGGGGCACCCCTTGGATGAG. Translation gives CSVGHPLDE. The full CDR3 sequence reads CSVGHPLDEQFF.

This clone has at least ten counts. The sequenced fragment ends 3 residues before the CDR3 boundary, so the rest is inferred from the germline J gene. This chain joins TRBV20-1 and TRBJ1-1, with TRBD1 matching over 8 bases. V lost 7 bases to trimming and J lost 2 bases; unmatched junction nucleotides: 12. CDR3 length equals 15 residues. Looked up from germline, CDR1 is DFQATT and CDR2 is SNEGSKA (reference sequence). The CDR3: CSGGDPGGGNTEAFF. Partial CDR3 DNA: TGCAGTGGGGGGGATCCAGGGGGCGGAAACACTGAA.

This clone was detected only a few times. The sequenced fragment ends 3 residues before the CDR3 boundary, so the rest is inferred from the germline J gene. The chain couples TRBV5-1 to TRBJ2-5, with 7 bases that match TRBD2. J was trimmed by 5 bases and V by 0 bases; bases with no gene match: 1. The V gene's germline CDR1 is SGHRS and CDR2 YFSETQ. This CDR3 has 13 amino acids. CDR3 region: CASSLAGGETQYF. Incomplete CDR3 DNA: TGCGCCAGCAGCTTGGCCGGGGGGGAGACC.

This clone was recorded many times. The DNA ends 3 residues before the CDR3 does, and the rest of the CDR3 is filled in from the germline J gene. This rearrangement joins TRBV20-1 to TRBJ2-3; 11 positions match TRBD2. CDR1 is DFQATT and CDR2 is SNEGSKA in the germline V gene (reference sequence). J was trimmed by 6 bases and V by 2 bases; bases with no gene match: 7. CDR3 length: 15 amino acids. CDR3: CSARPLAGGRDTQYF. CDR3 bases read: TGCAGTGCTAGACCGCTAGCGGGGGGAAGGGATACG.

Worth noting for this clone: The DNA ends 3 residues before the CDR3 does, and the rest of the CDR3 is filled in from the germline J gene. V and J are TRBV20-1 and TRBJ1-4, with 8 bases fitting TRBD1. The germline CDR1 and CDR2 sequences are DFQATT and SNEGSKA (reference sequence). The length of the CDR3 is 13 residues. V trimming: 6 bases; J trimming: 8 bases; junction bases outside the gene matches: 8. The CDR3 spells CSAATGGGEKLFF. Partial CDR3 DNA: TGCAGTGCCGCTACAGGGGGTGGGGAAAAA.

This clone was seen many times. The read ends 3 residues before the CDR3 terminus; that terminus is restored from the germline J gene. This chain connects TRBV20-1 to TRBJ2-7; tentatively, D is TRBD1 (6 bases). CDR1 is DFQATT, CDR2 SNEGSKA, per germline (reference sequence). The CDR3 covers 10 residues. Between the trimmed V and J ends, which lost 8 bases and 6 bases, there was a span of 11 bases. The CDR3 reads CSTGLGEQYF. CDR3 DNA (partial): TGCAGTACAGGGCTCGGCGAG.

At least ten counts were recorded for this clone. At one end the junction does not follow the germline gene, possibly because of a read error. Coverage ceases 3 residues before the CDR3 finishes, and the germline J gene fills in the end. V is TRBV4-2 and J is TRBJ2-7; 7 bases are a match to TRBD2. Germline CDR1 is LGHNA and CDR2 is YNFKEQ. The CDR3 loop spans 18 amino acids. The covered CDR3 bases are TGCGCCAGCAGCCAAGAAGATTATCGGGCTAGCGGCTCGTACGAG. As protein: CASSQEDYRASGSYE. In full, the CDR3 reads CASSQEDYRASGSYEQYF.

In this sample, this clone turned up many times. The read ends 3 residues before the CDR3 terminus; that terminus is restored from the germline J gene. The J gene is TRBJ2-3, the V gene TRBV5-1; 10 bases agree with TRBD2. J lost 4 bases, V lost 4 bases, and 3 bases had no gene match. The V gene's germline CDR1 is SGHRS and CDR2 YFSETQ. The length of the CDR3 is 14 residues. CDR3 DNA (partial): TGCGCCAGCAGCCCAGCGGGGGGGCCAGATACG. Protein: CASSPAGGPDT. The whole CDR3 is CASSPAGGPDTQYF.

This clone was observed many times. The read terminates 3 residues before the CDR3 end, so the remaining end is supplied by the germline J gene. This rearrangement joins TRBV20-1 to TRBJ1-4, with no clear D. V shed 5 bases and J shed 0 bases, with 10 bases lying between them. The CDR3 sequence is 14 residues long. Germline V CDR1 and CDR2: DFQATT, SNEGSKA (reference sequence). CDR3 DNA, as far as it was read: TGCAGTGCTCGAAAACTTGCAACTAATGAAAAA. It yields the protein CSARKLATNEK. The whole CDR3 protein is CSARKLATNEKLFF.

This clone was seen many times. The read stops 3 residues short of the end of the CDR3; the missing end is completed from the germline J gene. The rearrangement uses TRBV9 and TRBJ1-1, with D perhaps matching TRBD1 (5 bases). Germline assignment: CDR1 SGDLS and CDR2 YYNGEE. V was shortened by 3 bases and J by 2 bases, with 17 bases between the two germline ends. The length of the CDR3 is 16 residues. The CDR3 DNA, read in part, is TGTGCCAGCAGCGCTGGGACTGCTGCCTTTAACACTGAA. Amino acid sequence: CASSAGTAAFNTE. The CDR3, in full, reads CASSAGTAAFNTEAFF.

At least ten counts were recorded for this clone. The read ends 3 residues early relative to the CDR3; the germline J gene fills the gap. This chain uses TRBV5-1 with TRBJ2-3; 15 bases are shared with TRBD2. The CDR3 totals 19 residues. V lost 2 bases, J lost 0 bases, and 7 bases stayed unmatched. CDR1 is SGHRS, CDR2 YFSETQ, per germline. CDR3 amino acids: CASSFHVGLAGGSTDTQYF. CDR3 DNA, as far as it was read: TGCGCCAGCAGCTTTCATGTCGGACTAGCGGGGGGGAGCACAGATACG.

In its sample, this clone ranks as medium-sized. The read ends 3 residues before the CDR3 terminus; that terminus is restored from the germline J gene. The J gene is TRBJ2-5, the V gene TRBV20-1; 7 bases line up with TRBD2. Per germline, CDR1 DFQATT and CDR2 SNEGSKA (reference sequence). The CDR3 contains 15 residues. V gave up 4 bases and J gave up 2 bases; unmatched junction bases: 10. Here the CDR3 reads CSAKGAGTEQETQYF. The sequenced part of the CDR3 DNA is TGCAGTGCTAAGGGAGCGGGGACGGAACAAGAGACC.

The table lists this clone with many counts. The read ends 3 residues before the CDR3 terminus; that terminus is restored from the germline J gene. V gene TRBV20-1 combines with J gene TRBJ2-3; the match to TRBD2 covers 11 bases. The germline CDR1 and CDR2 sequences are DFQATT and SNEGSKA (reference sequence). J gave up 6 bases and V 0 bases, and 14 bases lay outside the gene matches. The CDR3 loop spans 18 amino acids. This CDR3 is CSARDAKASGGIRDTQYF. CDR3 DNA (partial): TGCAGTGCTAGAGATGCCAAGGCTAGCGGGGGGATTAGGGATACG.

This clone was recorded a few times. Its ends do not fully match the called genes, so a read error is possible. Read data end 3 residues before the CDR3 end; the end is taken from the germline J gene. The chain links TRBV7-8 to TRBJ2-7; TRBD1 is a possible D gene (5 bases). CDR1 SGHVS and CDR2 FQNEAQ come from the germline V gene. The CDR3 consists of 14 residues. CDR3 amino acids: CASSRVSGSFEQYF. The CDR3 bases that were read are TGTGCCAGCAGCAGGGTATCAGGGTCCTTCGAG.

This clone turned up a few times. The read terminates 3 residues before the CDR3 end, so the remaining end is supplied by the germline J gene. V is TRBV2 and J is TRBJ2-1; weak D call: TRBD1 (5 bases). Deletions cut 3 bases from V and 6 bases from J, with 12 bases between. The length of the CDR3 is 14 residues. The V gene's germline CDR1 is SNHLY and CDR2 FYNNEI. The CDR3 is CASSDEQVANEQFF. The sequenced CDR3 bases are TGTGCCAGCAGTGACGAACAGGTGGCCAATGAG.

This clone was counted many times. The read ends 3 residues early relative to the CDR3; the germline J gene fills the gap. The chain has TRBV2 and TRBJ2-5, with D possibly matching TRBD2 (7 bases). Trimming stripped 10 bases from V and 4 bases from J, with 22 bases between. This CDR3 spans 15 amino acids. CDR1 and CDR2 from the germline V gene are SNHLY and FYNNEI. The sequenced part of the CDR3 DNA is TGTGCCACCTCTCGGACGGGGGGCGTTCGAGAGACC. The encoded protein is CATSRTGGVRET. The complete CDR3 protein is CATSRTGGVRETQYF.

Here the CDR3 reads CASTQGGSTEAFF. The CDR3 DNA, read in part, is TGTGCCAGCACGCAGGGCGGATCCACTGAA. This chain links TRBV2 with TRBJ1-1; TRBD1 is a possible D gene (5 bases). The observed sequence ends 3 residues before the CDR3 terminus, with the missing tail filled in from the germline J gene. Trimming removed 7 bases from V and 4 bases from J, with 13 bases in between. Germline CDR1 SNHLY, CDR2 FYNNEI. The CDR3 is made up of 13 amino acids.

This clone was seen a few times. The DNA ends 3 residues before the CDR3 does, and the rest of the CDR3 is filled in from the germline J gene. The chain employs TRBV19 and TRBJ2-5; D ambiguous. The germline gives CDR1 LNHDA, CDR2 SQIVND (reference sequence). The CDR3 totals 11 residues. V shed 5 bases and J shed 5 bases, with 6 bases lying between them. This chain's CDR3 is CASSFSETQYF. The part of the CDR3 DNA that was read is TGTGCCAGTAGTTTTAGTGAGACC.

This clone was detected many times. The CDR3 is CSVQGQGTNYGYTF. Partial CDR3 DNA: TGCAGCGTCCAGGGACAGGGTACCAACTATGGC. The V and J genes are TRBV29-1 and TRBJ1-2; 9 positions match TRBD1. The observed sequence ends 3 residues before the CDR3 terminus, with the missing tail filled in from the germline J gene. This CDR3 has 14 amino acids. J was trimmed by 2 bases and V by 6 bases; bases with no gene match: 7. Germline V gene sequence: CDR1 SQVTM, CDR2 ANQGSEA.

This clone was detected only a few times. With the read ending 3 residues before the CDR3 end, the germline J gene is used to fill in that end. The V and J genes are TRBV2 and TRBJ1-6; no definite D call. Trimming took off 7 bases at V and 9 bases at J, with 13 bases between the two ends. In germline, CDR1 is SNHLY, CDR2 FYNNEI. The CDR3 extends over 13 amino acids. CDR3 DNA, as far as it was read: TGTGCCAGCACTCGGGCGGGGAGTTCACCC. This codes for CASTRAGSSP. The CDR3 in its entirety is CASTRAGSSPLHF.

This clone was observed at least ten times. The read terminates 3 residues ahead of where the CDR3 ends, so the germline J gene completes it. V is TRBV12-3 or TRBV12-4 and J is TRBJ2-4; D is perhaps TRBD1 (6 bases). V lost 1 base, J lost 5 bases, and 15 bases lay in between. CDR3 length: 16 amino acids. CDR3 protein: CASSLESGAGENIQYF. Incomplete CDR3 DNA: TGTGCCAGCAGTTTAGAATCAGGGGCTGGAGAAAACATT.

This clone was found many times. The read finishes 3 residues shy of the CDR3 end, and the germline J gene is used to complete it. V usage is TRBV13 and J usage is TRBJ2-3, with 9 nucleotides matching TRBD1. J was trimmed by 2 bases and V by 4 bases; bases with no gene match: 10. CDR1 is PRHDT and CDR2 is FYEKMQ in the germline V gene (reference sequence). This CDR3 has 17 residues. CDR3 bases read: TGTGCCAGCAGCTCCACCAGGACAGGGGAACTCACAGATACG. Its protein product is CASSSTRTGELTDT. The entire CDR3 is CASSSTRTGELTDTQYF.